Each of the 28 T cell receptor beta chains below was sequenced from the same sample in a study of CD8 T cells in ankylosing spondylitis. From the 5' RACE reads, TCRdb called clonotypes with MiXCR, one entry per CDR3 protein. Of about 240,000 distinct CDR3 sequences detected, about 11% appear once; the ten largest clones hold 6% to 8%. The sequenced sample was blood, either unsorted or a sorted T cell fraction (not recorded which). These receptors were taken from a male donor with ankylosing spondylitis or in good health (not recorded which).

This chain connects TRBV7-9 to TRBJ1-5; D unclear. V was trimmed by 1 base and J by 6 bases, leaving 4 bases between them. From germline, CDR1 is SEHNR and CDR2 FQNEAQ (reference sequence). There are 12 residues in the CDR3. CDR3 protein: CASSLGVQPQHF. CDR3 in DNA: TGTGCCAGCAGCTTAGGCGTTCAGCCCCAGCATTTT.

There are many counts of this clonotype. Here the CDR3 DNA reads TGTGCCATCTTGGAGGGGACTTATGGCTACACCTTC. Its translation is CAILEGTYGYTF. The gene calls are TRBV10-3 and TRBJ1-2; D possibly corresponds to TRBD1 (5 bases). CDR1 is ENHRY, CDR2 SYGVKD, per germline. The CDR3 contains 12 residues. The V gene lost 8 bases and the J gene lost 5 bases, with 12 bases spanning the gap.

The V and J genes are TRBV4-2 and TRBJ2-5; TRBD2 aligns across 9 bases. The germline V gene has CDR1 LGHNA and CDR2 YNFKEQ. The J segment lost 0 bases and the V segment lost 2 bases, leaving 7 bases of the junction unmatched. The CDR3 runs 17 residues. The CDR3: CASSQRLSGGYQETQYF. In DNA form, the CDR3 reads TGTGCCAGCAGCCAAAGGCTGAGCGGGGGGTACCAAGAGACCCAGTACTTC.

This clonotype was found many times. The gene calls are TRBV10-3 and TRBJ1-1; a weak D match, TRBD1 (5 bases). The V gene lost 5 bases and the J gene lost 4 bases, with 17 bases spanning the gap. Germline values: CDR1 ENHRY, CDR2 SYGVKD. There are 15 residues in the CDR3. The CDR3 DNA reads TGTGCCATCAGTCAGACAGTCGGGGTCGGCACTGAAGCTTTCTTT. Its translation: CAISQTVGVGTEAFF.

At least ten counts were recorded for this clonotype. This chain uses TRBV5-1 with TRBJ1-1; D is unclear. Germline V gives CDR1 SGHRS, CDR2 YFSETQ. Trimming stripped 0 bases from V and 3 bases from J, with 6 bases between. The CDR3 is made up of 13 amino acids. The CDR3, as DNA: TGCGCCAGCAGCTTGGCCGTGGACACTGAAGCTTTCTTT. Amino acid sequence: CASSLAVDTEAFF.

This clonotype has ten or more counts. V usage is TRBV5-1 and J usage is TRBJ2-2; unclear D gene. CDR1 and CDR2 from the germline V gene are SGHRS and YFSETQ. The CDR3 runs 12 residues. With 7 bases removed from V and 6 bases from J, the gap between germline ends came to 10 bases. As DNA, the CDR3 is TGCGCCAGCGAAGACCCCGCCGGGGAGCTGTTTTTT. Its protein is CASEDPAGELFF.

The V and J genes are TRBV7-9 and TRBJ2-3; 9 bases are a match to TRBD1. The germline gives CDR1 SEHNR, CDR2 FQNEAQ (reference sequence). This CDR3 has 15 residues. After removal of 3 bases from V and 4 bases from J, the junction contained 5 bases not matched to a gene. The CDR3 protein is CASSFSGQGPDTQYF. The CDR3 DNA is TGTGCCAGCAGCTTTTCGGGACAGGGCCCAGATACGCAGTATTTT.

The chain uses TRBV6-1 and TRBJ2-2; D is unresolved. The CDR3 sequence is 13 residues long. Germline V gives CDR1 MNHNS, CDR2 SASEGT. The V and J ends lost 2 bases and 7 bases respectively, with 8 bases between them. For the CDR3, the DNA is TGTGCCAGCAGTGAAACGTCGAACGGGGAGCTGTTTTTT. Translating gives CASSETSNGELFF.

This clonotype was picked up many times. This chain joins TRBV7-9 and TRBJ2-3, with D perhaps matching TRBD2 (5 bases). V lost 5 bases, J lost 1 base, and 10 bases lay in between. The germline V gene has CDR1 SEHNR and CDR2 FQNEAQ (reference sequence). The CDR3 contains 14 residues. This CDR3 reads CASSPSGGTDTQYF. In DNA, the CDR3 is TGTGCCAGCAGCCCATCCGGGGGCACAGATACGCAGTATTTT.

This clonotype came up many times. V is TRBV7-8 and J is TRBJ2-5; 7 nucleotides agree with TRBD2. CDR1 and CDR2 from the germline V gene are SGHVS and FQNEAQ. CDR3 length: 12 amino acids. V lost 9 bases to trimming and J lost 7 bases; unmatched junction nucleotides: 8. CDR3 bases: TGTGCCAGTTATACTAGCGCGGGGACCCAGTACTTC. Protein sequence: CASYTSAGTQYF.

The V gene is TRBV29-1, the J gene TRBJ1-1; D call uncertain. This CDR3 is 10 amino acids long. The germline gives CDR1 SQVTM, CDR2 ANQGSEA. V was pared by 5 bases and J by 7 bases, with 8 bases between. CDR3 DNA: TGCAGCGTTAAACAGTATGAAGCTTTCTTT. Amino acids: CSVKQYEAFF.

V gene TRBV18 combines with J gene TRBJ2-4; TRBD1 aligns across 9 bases. This CDR3 region has 19 residues. From germline, CDR1 is KGHSH and CDR2 LQKENI. V lost 5 bases, J lost 3 bases, and 17 bases stayed unmatched. The CDR3 loop is CASSDTGQGVTSGKNIQYF. The CDR3 region has the DNA TGTGCCAGCTCAGATACGGGACAGGGAGTTACCAGTGGCAAAAACATTCAGTACTTC.

This clonotype was counted at least ten times. The J gene is TRBJ1-1, the V gene TRBV25-1; perhaps TRBD1 as D (6 bases). The V gene lost 7 bases and the J gene lost 2 bases, with 14 bases spanning the gap. From germline, CDR1 is MGHDK and CDR2 SYGVNS. The CDR3 totals 14 residues. The CDR3 protein is CASTPQGSNTEAFF. The CDR3 bases are TGTGCCAGCACCCCCCAGGGGAGCAACACTGAAGCTTTCTTT. The whole variable domain, filled in from reference TRBV25-1 and TRBJ1-1, reads EADIYQTPRYLVIGTGKKITLECSQTMGHDKMYWYQQDPGMELHLIHYSYGVNSTEKGDLSSESTVSRIRTEHFPLTLESARPSHTSQYLCASTPQGSNTEAFFGQGTRLTVV.

This clonotype occurred a few times. The V and J genes are TRBV5-1 and TRBJ2-4; 7 bases line up with TRBD2. Germline V lookup: CDR1 SGHRS, CDR2 YFSETQ. The CDR3 spans 17 residues. The ends lost 0 bases at V and 2 bases at J; junction bases unmatched: 8. The CDR3 spells CASSLGGGVGSKNIQYF. The CDR3 DNA follows: TGCGCCAGCAGCTTGGGCGGGGGAGTCGGATCCAAAAACATTCAGTACTTC.

This sequence joins TRBV7-9 and TRBJ1-2; 8 bases align to TRBD1. The V gene end was trimmed by 5 bases and the J gene end by 7 bases; junction bases not matched to a gene: 18. Germline values: CDR1 SEHNR, CDR2 FQNEAQ (reference sequence). This CDR3 spans 17 amino acids. CDR3 sequence: CASSLSHPGQAVGGYTF. The CDR3 coding sequence is TGTGCCAGCAGCCTTAGCCACCCGGGACAGGCGGTTGGTGGCTACACCTTC. The whole variable domain, remainder taken from reference TRBV7-9 and TRBJ1-2, is DTGVSQNPRHKITKRGQNVTFRCDPISEHNRLYWYRQTLGQGPEFLTYFQNEAQLEKSRLLSDRFSAERPKGSFSTLEIQRTEQGDSAMYLCASSLSHPGQAVGGYTFGSGTRLTVV.

This clonotype was observed at least ten times. This chain connects TRBV15 to TRBJ1-5; D ambiguous. In germline, CDR1 is LNHNV, CDR2 YYDKDF (reference sequence). The CDR3 runs to 12 residues. V shed 2 bases and J shed 4 bases, with 3 bases lying between them. The CDR3, as DNA: TGTGCCACCAGCAGAATGAATCAGCCCCAGCATTTT. It yields the protein CATSRMNQPQHF.

About this clonotype itself: A much larger clone lies a single base off, so this may be a read error. This chain joins TRBV5-6 and TRBJ1-2; 7 nucleotides align to TRBD1. The ends lost 3 bases at V and 7 bases at J; junction bases unmatched: 15. The CDR3 runs to 16 residues. Germline V gene sequence: CDR1 SGHDT, CDR2 YYEEEE. As DNA, the CDR3 is TGTGCCAGCAGCTATGGGACAGACCCTATGATCGGTGGCTACACCTTC. It codes for CASSYGTDPMIGGYTF.

This clonotype showed up many times. The J gene is TRBJ2-3, the V gene TRBV20-1; 9 bases are shared with TRBD2. Unmatched junction bases numbered 9, after V lost 3 bases and J lost 2 bases. The CDR3 is made up of 16 amino acids. Germline assignment: CDR1 DFQATT and CDR2 SNEGSKA (reference sequence). The CDR3 here is CSASPAKRGVTDTQYF. The CDR3 DNA sequence: TGCAGTGCTAGTCCCGCGAAGCGGGGGGTCACAGATACGCAGTATTTT.

In its sample, this clonotype was seen many times. CDR3 nucleotides: TGTGCCATCAGCTCCGGGACTTACACAGATACGCAGTATTTT. Its protein product is CAISSGTYTDTQYF. The rearrangement uses TRBV10-3 and TRBJ2-3, with D possibly matching TRBD2 (6 bases). Looked up from germline, CDR1 is ENHRY and CDR2 is SYGVKD. Trimming removed 6 bases from V and 2 bases from J, with 12 bases in between. This CDR3 has 14 residues.

The sample holds many counts of this clonotype. The chain recombines TRBV19 with TRBJ2-1, with 7 nucleotides matching TRBD2. Germline V gene sequence: CDR1 LNHDA, CDR2 SQIVND (reference sequence). This CDR3 is 16 amino acids long. With V trimmed by 1 base and J by 5 bases, 8 bases remained unmatched. The DNA for the CDR3 is TGTGCCAGTAGTATAGGACGCGGGAGAGGGGACAATGAGCAGTTCTTC. Translated, it gives CASSIGRGRGDNEQFF.

This clonotype was seen a handful of times. The chain links TRBV28 to TRBJ1-1; TRBD1 might be the D (6 bases). Trimming removed 3 bases from V and 4 bases from J, with 15 bases in between. This CDR3 spans 15 amino acids. CDR1 and CDR2 from the germline V gene are MDHEN and SYDVKM. The CDR3 spells CASSLEAEGGTEAFF. CDR3 nucleotide sequence: TGTGCCAGCAGTTTGGAGGCAGAGGGGGGCACTGAAGCTTTCTTT.

This clonotype was counted between two and nine times. This chain connects TRBV15 to TRBJ1-1, with TRBD1 identical over 7 bases. The germline gives CDR1 LNHNV, CDR2 YYDKDF (reference sequence). V lost 7 bases to trimming and J lost 1 base; unmatched junction nucleotides: 6. The CDR3 is 14 amino acids. The CDR3 loop is CATKTRGGNTEAFF. In DNA form, the CDR3 reads TGTGCCACCAAAACCAGGGGGGGGAACACTGAAGCTTTCTTT.

The chain couples TRBV20-1 to TRBJ2-1, with 7 bases that match TRBD1. Germline V gene lookup returns CDR1 DFQATT and CDR2 SNEGSKA (reference sequence). The CDR3 length is 11 residues. In nucleotides, the CDR3 is TGCAGACCTTCAGGGGGCAATGAGCAGTTCTTC. This encodes CRPSGGNEQFF.

This clonotype has a count of ten or more. V and J are TRBV20-1 and TRBJ1-2; 7 bases match TRBD1. Germline CDR1 DFQATT, CDR2 SNEGSKA (reference sequence). The CDR3 is made up of 15 amino acids. Losses at the gene ends were 0 bases for V and 6 bases for J; bases not matched to a gene: 10. The CDR3 loop reads CSARDRAGGADGYTF. The CDR3 DNA reads TGCAGTGCTAGAGATCGGGCAGGGGGGGCGGATGGCTACACCTTC.

This clonotype appeared many times. This rearrangement joins TRBV7-9 to TRBJ1-2; 9 bases agree with TRBD1. The CDR3 contains 16 residues. J was trimmed by 6 bases and V by 5 bases; bases with no gene match: 13. Germline V gives CDR1 SEHNR, CDR2 FQNEAQ (reference sequence). DNA of the CDR3: TGTGCCAGCAGCCTGATACAGGGGGCGCGCATGGATGGCTACACCTTC. Encoded protein: CASSLIQGARMDGYTF.

In this sample, this clonotype turned up a few times. The V gene is TRBV20-1, the J gene TRBJ2-7, with TRBD2 matching over 10 bases. The CDR3 covers 16 residues. V gave up 6 bases and J gave up 4 bases; unmatched junction bases: 15. Germline V CDR1 and CDR2: DFQATT, SNEGSKA (reference sequence). The CDR3 here is CSAQHPGGLAVYEQYF. As DNA, the CDR3 is TGCAGTGCCCAACACCCGGGCGGACTAGCGGTTTACGAGCAGTACTTC.

The table lists this clonotype with a few counts. This rearrangement joins TRBV10-2 to TRBJ2-3; 7 bases map to TRBD2. This CDR3 is 16 amino acids long. V lost 3 bases, J lost 2 bases, and 8 bases stayed unmatched. The germline CDR1 and CDR2 sequences are WSHSY and SAAADI. CDR3 DNA sequence: TGCGCCAGCAGTGACTTCGGGGGGAGTTCCACAGATACGCAGTATTTT. As protein: CASSDFGGSSTDTQYF.

About this clonotype: A junction end diverges from the germline sequence, so it may reflect a read error. The J gene is TRBJ2-7, the V gene TRBV12-3 or TRBV12-4; D is possibly TRBD2 (7 bases). The CDR3 sequence is 16 residues long. The CDR3 spells CASSPRGGGDSYELYF. Here the CDR3 DNA reads TGTGCCAGCAGTCCCCGAGGGGGGGGAGACTCCTACGAGCTGTACTTC.